The next 32 T cell receptor beta chains were all read from a single sample in a study of Graves' ophthalmopathy and Graves' hyperthyroidism. Transcripts of RNA were the source for amplifying TCR beta CDR3 regions. An initial RT-PCR round employing HTBI primers preceded a second-round multiplex PCR. MiXCR, applied by TCRdb to the multiplex PCR reads, yields one record per CDR3 protein. This table holds 560,000 or so distinct CDR3 sequences, roughly 39% found once. Sequencing used peripheral blood or thyroid tissue (not recorded which). These receptors all stem from an adult man with Graves' hyperthyroidism.

This clonotype was seen repeatedly, ten times or more. The chain combines TRBV29-1 with TRBJ1-3; perhaps TRBD1 as D (5 bases). There are 14 residues in the CDR3. Germline values: CDR1 SQVTM, CDR2 ANQGSEA. The germline V and J ends were trimmed by 4 bases and 0 bases, with 10 bases remaining between them. The CDR3 bases are TGCAGCGTTGGAACCGGGGCCTCTGGAAACACCATATATTTT. Protein sequence: CSVGTGASGNTIYF.

As for this clonotype: This may arise from a read error, as a much more abundant clone is one base away. This rearrangement joins TRBV29-1 to TRBJ2-5, with D unresolved. The ends were cut back, 7 bases at V and 5 bases at J, with 14 bases in the middle. The germline gives CDR1 SQVTM, CDR2 ANQGSEA. This CDR3 region has 12 residues. The CDR3 DNA is TGCAGCGGAAAGACGGGCCACGAGACCCAGTACTTC. Translated: CSGKTGHETQYF.

The rearrangement links TRBV13 to TRBJ2-7; no clear D. CDR1 and CDR2 (germline): PRHDT, FYEKMQ (reference sequence). The CDR3 is 15 amino acids. V gave up 0 bases and J gave up 6 bases, with 15 bases separating them. CDR3 sequence: CASSLGPLQAGEQYF. Written as DNA, the CDR3 is TGTGCCAGCAGCTTAGGCCCCCTCCAAGCCGGCGAGCAGTACTTC. The variable domain in full, with the rest retrieved from reference TRBV13 and TRBJ2-7, is AAGVIQSPRHLIKEKRETATLKCYPIPRHDTVYWYQQGPGQDPQFLISFYEKMQSDKGSIPDRFSAQQFSDYHSELNMSSLELGDSALYFCASSLGPLQAGEQYFGPGTRLTVT.

This clonotype was seen many times. This chain joins TRBV29-1 and TRBJ2-7, with 7 bases lining up with TRBD1. This CDR3 comprises 14 residues. Germline V CDR1 and CDR2: SQVTM, ANQGSEA. V shed 4 bases and J 0 bases; nucleotides not matched to a gene: 6. As DNA, the CDR3 is TGCAGCGTTGGTCGGGACAGTAACTCCTACGAGCAGTACTTC. It is translated as CSVGRDSNSYEQYF.

This clonotype occurred many times. The chain combines TRBV12-3 or TRBV12-4 with TRBJ1-5; D possibly corresponds to TRBD1 (5 bases). This CDR3 has 15 residues. V was trimmed by 3 bases and J by 2 bases, leaving 11 bases between them. The CDR3 DNA reads as TGTGCCAGCAGTTTCGATTCGGGGCGCAATCAGCCCCAGCATTTT. Translating it yields CASSFDSGRNQPQHF.

This chain uses TRBV2 with TRBJ2-3; tentative D call: TRBD2 (6 bases). The CDR3 length is 13 residues. Germline V gene lookup returns CDR1 SNHLY and CDR2 FYNNEI. Trimming removed 6 bases from V and 6 bases from J, with 13 bases in between. CDR3 DNA: TGTGCCAGCAGGCACGGGAGAGAGGATACGCAGTATTTT. Its translation: CASRHGREDTQYF.

As regards this clonotype: Since a much larger clone is just one base distant, this may be a read error. This likely comes from a read error, as the CDR3 has no conserved phenylalanine or tryptophan at its end. CDR3 DNA: TGTGCCAGCAGCTTGAGGGACAGGGGAAATGAAGCTTTCCTT. Translated, it gives CASSLRDRGNEAFL. The rearrangement uses TRBV5-5 and TRBJ1-1, with 10 bases fitting TRBD1. Germline V gene lookup returns CDR1 SGHKS and CDR2 YYEKEE (reference sequence). V lost 1 base, J lost 7 bases, and 4 bases stayed unmatched. CDR3 size: 14 residues.

This clonotype was detected ten times or more. The V and J genes are TRBV12-3 or TRBV12-4 and TRBJ1-5, with D uncertain. With 5 bases removed from V and 8 bases from J, the gap between germline ends came to 10 bases. The CDR3 is 12 residues long. CDR3 DNA: TGTGCCAGCAGTGGTTTGGGTAAGCCCCAGCATTTT. Translating gives CASSGLGKPQHF.

V is TRBV9 and J is TRBJ2-7, with a possible D match to TRBD1 (5 bases). This CDR3 region has 14 residues. The V end was cut by 5 bases, the J end by 3 bases, with 15 bases between. Germline V gene sequence: CDR1 SGDLS, CDR2 YYNGEE. CDR3 loop: CASSLVGVGYEQYF. The CDR3 nucleotides are TGTGCCAGCAGTTTAGTAGGGGTCGGCTACGAGCAGTACTTC.

This clonotype appeared a few times. The J gene is TRBJ1-6, the V gene TRBV7-9; TRBD1 matches 9 bases. The V segment lost 6 bases and the J segment 10 bases; nucleotides outside the gene matches: 13. CDR1 is SEHNR, CDR2 FQNEAQ, per germline (reference sequence). The CDR3 is made up of 16 amino acids. CDR3 in DNA: TGTGCCAGCAGTTTAATCGGGACAGGGAGCCGATCACCCCTCCACTTT. Its protein is CASSLIGTGSRSPLHF.

J is TRBJ2-7 and V is TRBV29-1, with 11 bases identical to TRBD1. Trimming took 6 bases from V and 4 from J; bases not matched to a gene: 2. This CDR3 has 12 amino acids. Per the germline V gene, CDR1 is SQVTM and CDR2 is ANQGSEA. The CDR3 region has the DNA TGCAGCGTGGACAGGGGGCCATACGAGCAGTACTTC. It encodes CSVDRGPYEQYF.

At least ten counts were recorded for this clonotype. The chain recombines TRBV11-2 with TRBJ1-4; 9 bases map to TRBD1. The CDR3 loop spans 15 amino acids. From germline, CDR1 is SGHAT and CDR2 FQNNGV. Trimming at V came to 5 bases and at J to 7 bases, leaving 8 bases not matched to a gene. CDR3 sequence: CASSHRDRVGEKLFF. The CDR3 coding sequence is TGTGCCAGCAGCCACCGGGACAGGGTTGGTGAAAAACTGTTTTTT.

The chain is built from TRBV29-1 and TRBJ1-3, with D maybe TRBD1 (5 bases). The length of the CDR3 is 13 residues. CDR1 is SQVTM, CDR2 ANQGSEA, per germline. Trimming removed 8 bases from V and 0 bases from J, with 11 bases in between. Here the CDR3 reads CSLGDGSGNTIYF. The CDR3 DNA follows: TGCAGCCTGGGGGACGGCTCTGGAAACACCATATATTTT.

This chain links TRBV3-1 with TRBJ2-7, with TRBD1 identical over 7 bases. The V and J ends lost 5 bases and 3 bases, in that order; junction bases with no gene match: 13. Germline CDR1 reads LGHDT; CDR2 reads YNNKEL (reference sequence). The CDR3 sequence is 16 residues long. The CDR3 DNA reads as TGTGCCAGCAGCTATTTTCCGGGACAGAGAGACTACGAGCAGTACTTC. Its protein is CASSYFPGQRDYEQYF.

This clonotype was seen repeatedly, ten times or more. The V call is TRBV6-1, the J call TRBJ1-5; TRBD1 might be the D (6 bases). Germline CDR1 is MNHNS and CDR2 is SASEGT. The ends were cut back, 5 bases at V and 6 bases at J, with 11 bases in the middle. The CDR3 loop spans 13 amino acids. The CDR3 protein is CASSRQAGQPQHF. CDR3 DNA sequence: TGTGCCAGCAGTCGACAGGCGGGTCAGCCCCAGCATTTT.

The chain couples TRBV30 to TRBJ2-5; unclear D gene. There are 16 residues in the CDR3. Germline CDR1 reads GTSNPN; CDR2 reads SVGIG (reference sequence). With 0 bases removed from V and 1 base from J, the gap between germline ends came to 15 bases. The CDR3 loop is CAWSVLKERLQETQYF. The CDR3 coding sequence is TGTGCCTGGAGTGTACTGAAAGAGAGGCTCCAAGAGACCCAGTACTTC.

At least ten counts were recorded for this clonotype. The genes are TRBV7-8 and TRBJ2-7; 8 nucleotides line up with TRBD2. In germline, CDR1 is SGHVS, CDR2 FQNEAQ. Losses at the gene ends were 3 bases for V and 7 bases for J; bases not matched to a gene: 8. This CDR3 comprises 14 residues. CDR3 nucleotide sequence: TGTGCCAGCAGCTTGGCCGGGAGGGCCTGGGAGCAGTACTTC. Translated: CASSLAGRAWEQYF.

In its sample, this clonotype was seen a few times. CDR3 DNA sequence: TGTGCCAGCAGTTCGGACAGGGGGCGAGAATTTCGGCTGTTTTTT. This gives the protein CASSSDRGREFRLFF. The V and J genes are TRBV28 and TRBJ1-4, with 11 bases lining up with TRBD1. CDR1 and CDR2 from the germline V gene are MDHEN and SYDVKM. CDR3 length equals 15 residues. The junction had 12 bases not matched to a gene; V was cut back by 4 bases and J by 14 bases.

This clonotype was seen repeatedly, ten times or more. The junction and the germline gene differ at one end; a read error may be behind it. The chain links TRBV20-1 to TRBJ1-2; perhaps TRBD1 as D (5 bases). The length of the CDR3 is 14 residues. CDR1 and CDR2 from the germline V gene are DFQATT and SNEGSKA (reference sequence). DNA for the CDR3: TGCAGTGCTGGAGAACCGGGGGCTAACTATGGCTACACCTTC. It codes for CSAGEPGANYGYTF.

On this clonotype: A much larger clone differs by one base, so this may be a read error. V and J are TRBV12-3 or TRBV12-4 and TRBJ2-7, with 7 bases aligning to TRBD1. The J call is uncertain, as TRBJ2-5 better fits the DNA end. The length of the CDR3 is 13 residues. The DNA of the CDR3 is TGTGCCAGCAGAGACAGGGTCAGGGAGACCCAGTACTTC. Its translation is CASRDRVRETQYF.

This clonotype was counted many times. This chain joins TRBV7-6 and TRBJ2-7; D remains ambiguous. The CDR3 loop spans 14 amino acids. Per germline, CDR1 SGHVS and CDR2 FNYEAQ. The V and J ends lost 5 bases and 0 bases respectively, with 11 bases between them. In nucleotides, the CDR3 is TGTGCCAGCAGCCTGCGACGGAGCTCCTACGAGCAGTACTTC. As protein: CASSLRRSSYEQYF.

The chain couples TRBV29-1 to TRBJ2-5; tentative D call: TRBD1 (5 bases). CDR1 and CDR2 (germline): SQVTM, ANQGSEA. The CDR3 is made up of 14 amino acids. Trimming left V 8 bases short and J 0 bases short, with 16 bases between. This chain's CDR3 is CSQDTDTDQETQYF. CDR3 nucleotide sequence: TGCAGCCAAGATACGGACACAGACCAAGAGACCCAGTACTTC.

In its sample, this clonotype was seen a few times. A clone one base away is much larger, so this may be a read error. This chain connects TRBV20-1 to TRBJ2-5; TRBD1 matches 8 bases. Germline CDR1 is DFQATT and CDR2 is SNEGSKA (reference sequence). The V gene end was trimmed by 5 bases and the J gene end by 5 bases; junction bases not matched to a gene: 13. CDR3 length: 15 residues. CDR3 coding DNA: TGCAGTGCTGGTAGACAGGGGAGCGCGGGGGAGACCCAGTACTTC. Its translation is CSAGRQGSAGETQYF.

This clonotype was observed a handful of times. The V and J genes are TRBV11-3 and TRBJ1-2; D unresolved. This CDR3 contains 15 residues. The V and J ends lost 2 bases and 2 bases respectively, with 12 bases between them. The V gene's germline CDR1 is SGHNT and CDR2 YENEEA. The CDR3 DNA follows: TGTGCCAGCAGCTTATCATCTTTCCCCAACTATGGCTACACCTTC. It specifies CASSLSSFPNYGYTF. Drawing the rest from reference TRBV11-3 and TRBJ1-2, the complete variable domain is EAGVVQSPRYKIIEKKQPVAFWCNPISGHNTLYWYLQNLGQGPELLIRYENEEAVDDSQLPKDRFSAERLKGVDSTLKIQPAELGDSAVYLCASSLSSFPNYGYTFGSGTRLTVV.

This clonotype was counted at least ten times. V gene TRBV6-5 combines with J gene TRBJ1-5; no clear D gene. CDR1 and CDR2 from the germline V gene are MNHEY and SVGAGI. This CDR3 is 14 amino acids long. V was clipped by 2 bases and J by 3 bases, with 8 bases between them. CDR3 nucleotides: TGTGCCAGCAGTTACACGACTTACAATCAGCCCCAGCATTTT. Residues: CASSYTTYNQPQHF.

The V call is TRBV3-1, the J call TRBJ2-7, with D possibly matching TRBD1 (6 bases). V lost 2 bases and J lost 1, with 12 bases in between. The CDR3 sequence is 15 residues long. Germline V gene sequence: CDR1 LGHDT, CDR2 YNNKEL (reference sequence). CDR3 in amino acids: CASSQNLQGSYEQYF. CDR3 nucleotides: TGTGCCAGCAGCCAAAACCTCCAGGGGTCCTACGAGCAGTACTTC.

This clonotype appeared many times. The chain recombines TRBV10-3 with TRBJ1-5; D is unresolved. V was shortened by 3 bases and J by 2 bases, with 11 bases between the two germline ends. This CDR3 has 15 amino acids. Germline-derived CDR1 and CDR2 are ENHRY and SYGVKD. In nucleotides, the CDR3 is TGTGCCATCAGTGACGCCGGAACGGGCAATCAGCCCCAGCATTTT. Encoded protein: CAISDAGTGNQPQHF.

The chain employs TRBV7-9 and TRBJ2-1; D ambiguous. The CDR3 runs 12 residues. The V end lost 5 bases, the J end lost 6 bases, and 8 bases lay between the germline ends. CDR1 and CDR2 from the germline V gene are SEHNR and FQNEAQ (reference sequence). In DNA form, the CDR3 reads TGTGCCAGCAGCCAAAATCCCAATGAGCAGTTCTTC. Translated, it gives CASSQNPNEQFF.

This clonotype was counted at least ten times. This chain's CDR3 is CASSEGGLGSYEQYF. CDR3 DNA sequence: TGTGCCAGCAGTGAAGGGGGACTAGGTAGCTACGAGCAGTACTTC. The chain employs TRBV6-1 and TRBJ2-7; 8 nucleotides match TRBD2. The V gene's germline CDR1 is MNHNS and CDR2 SASEGT. Trimming took 1 base from V and 3 from J; bases not matched to a gene: 5. This CDR3 region has 15 residues.

With respect to this clonotype: A much larger clone differs from this one at a single base, so this may be a read error. The V call is TRBV10-2, the J call TRBJ1-2, with 7 bases aligning to TRBD1. The CDR3 has 15 residues. Germline assignment: CDR1 WSHSY and CDR2 SAAADI. CDR3 in amino acids: CASSTDRAIDYGHTF. Written as DNA, the CDR3 is TGTGCCAGCAGTACCGACAGGGCTATCGACTATGGCCACACCTTC.

On this clonotype itself: Since no conserved phenylalanine or tryptophan closes the CDR3, a read error is the likely cause. It is unclear where the CDR3 begins or ends on the DNA, so no DNA is shown, and the CDR3 is as TCRdb lists it. V gene TRBV24-1 combines with J gene TRBJ1-4. CDR1 is KGHDR and CDR2 is SFDVKD in the germline V gene. The CDR3 spans 8 residues, counting both ends. CDR3 residues: CATSAFLA.

This clonotype has only a few counts. The V and J genes are TRBV20-1 and TRBJ2-3; D remains ambiguous. The germline CDR1 and CDR2 sequences are DFQATT and SNEGSKA (reference sequence). Trimming cost V 1 base and J 11 bases, with 25 bases left between them. The CDR3 sequence is 16 residues long. DNA for the CDR3: TGCAGTGCTAGAGGTGTTGGTAGGGCAAGCTCCTACGAGCAGTATTTT. Its protein is CSARGVGRASSYEQYF.